These T cell receptor beta chains were read from a single sample in a study of blood T cell repertoires in COVID-19. Using immunoSEQ multiplex PCR, the repertoire was profiled, and TCRdb retains in-frame clones only, with some absent. The table shows about 250,000 clones, with about nine tenths occurring only once. The sample comprised peripheral blood. These receptor sequences come from a woman between 25 and 40 years old with COVID-19, enrolled during active disease. Both conserved end residues are part of each CDR3. Fields, in order: CDR3 protein, V gene.

cdr3_aa: CATLLAGGQQETQYF
v_call: TRBV6-5

cdr3_aa: CASSPRQSYSNQPQHF
v_call: TRBV7-2

cdr3_aa: CASSLWWAHSGANVLTF
v_call: TRBV5-6

cdr3_aa: CASSLGTVNTGELFF
v_call: TRBV19

cdr3_aa: CASSTRRLAGGADTQYF
v_call: TRBV13

cdr3_aa: CASTLGGPGYTF
v_call: TRBV12-3/TRBV12-4

cdr3_aa: CASSPGLAGEADNEQFF
v_call: TRBV3-1/TRBV3-2

cdr3_aa: CASSVAPGQGGTSTDTQYF
v_call: TRBV9

cdr3_aa: CASSGFGGNEQFF
v_call: TRBV2

cdr3_aa: CASSHKGRYGYTF
v_call: TRBV28

cdr3_aa: CASSLAGGGKETQYF
v_call: TRBV5-8

cdr3_aa: CASSQDLRGYTDTQYF
v_call: TRBV4-3

cdr3_aa: CASSKSGNPGEKLFF
v_call: TRBV19

cdr3_aa: CASSPAGQGNNEQFF
v_call: TRBV18

cdr3_aa: CASSGGTGASYNSPLHF
v_call: TRBV5-1

cdr3_aa: CASSSGQTNTEAFF
v_call: TRBV5-1

cdr3_aa: CASTISTGELFF
v_call: TRBV19

cdr3_aa: CASSDSLGNEQFF
v_call: TRBV5-6

cdr3_aa: CASSKVESGGSYTF
v_call: TRBV21-1

cdr3_aa: CASSVRGFANQPQHF
v_call: TRBV10-2

cdr3_aa: CSVRDGPSGANVLTF
v_call: TRBV29-1

cdr3_aa: CASSQALTGGGGAFF
v_call: TRBV14

cdr3_aa: CASSGLAGELAKNIQYF
v_call: TRBV4-3

cdr3_aa: CASSEQGTEAFF
v_call: TRBV28

cdr3_aa: CATAGTGSFYEQYF
v_call: TRBV27

cdr3_aa: CASSYPGLAGEETQYF
v_call: TRBV6-6

cdr3_aa: CASSLDTGVAYGYTF
v_call: TRBV5-6

cdr3_aa: CASSAGGVIHEQYF
v_call: TRBV18

cdr3_aa: CAISPDRQSSYNSPLHF
v_call: TRBV10-3

cdr3_aa: CASSLGGQQPQHF
v_call: TRBV7-9

cdr3_aa: CASSVAANYGYTF
v_call: TRBV2

cdr3_aa: CASSRHNRDSNQPQHF
v_call: TRBV19

cdr3_aa: CASSYPGQGAKTQYF
v_call: TRBV6-6

cdr3_aa: CASSPTLLAGADTQYF
v_call: TRBV7-9

cdr3_aa: CASTRGGTSTDTQYF
v_call: TRBV5-8

cdr3_aa: CASRIGQEQFF
v_call: TRBV19

cdr3_aa: CASSQDLDRLYGYTF
v_call: TRBV5-4

cdr3_aa: CASNRPTSGSYNEQFF
v_call: TRBV7-8

cdr3_aa: CASSRGDRETQYF
v_call: TRBV19

cdr3_aa: CASSYFVAEQFF
v_call: TRBV6-2/TRBV6-3

cdr3_aa: CASSLVGQAWGYQETQYF
v_call: TRBV28

cdr3_aa: CASSLGGSGSYNEQFF
v_call: TRBV7-2

cdr3_aa: CASSQGDRGRVYGYTF
v_call: TRBV4-1

cdr3_aa: CASSLDSGLGQPQHF
v_call: TRBV11-2

cdr3_aa: CASSLLQGRRVAFF
v_call: TRBV5-6

cdr3_aa: CASSATGVVYNEQFF
v_call: TRBV9

cdr3_aa: CASSLGLQGFGGYTF
v_call: TRBV7-9

cdr3_aa: CASSQVVSGNTIYF
v_call: TRBV4-3